The source of this T cell receptor beta chain is a study of blood T cell repertoires in COVID-19. About the study: PBMCs, B-cell-depleted T cells, or T cells were the source of the cDNA or gDNA that made up the material.

Trimming removed 1 base from V and 7 bases from J; junction bases left unmatched: 15. The V gene's germline CDR1 is LGHNA and CDR2 YNFKEQ. The CDR3 spans 18 residues. In the authors' methods: Scientists estimated how many nucleated cells there were by amplifying reference gene primers. Assay used: immunoSEQ multiplex PCR; TCRdb lists only in-frame clones, some missing. V and J calls and clone size are copied from that table; D and trimming were computed from the DNA. The table lists almost 350,000 clones, 88% of them singletons, with 0.85% to 1.3% in the top ten. Self-reported history from a screening survey and questionnaire set each donor's cohort. Participants in the exposed group had met a COVID-19 case in the 2 weeks before joining the study.

The receptor was derived from a woman younger than 45 who had been exposed to COVID-19. Sequencing input: PBMCs or T cells enriched from blood (not recorded which). The J gene is TRBJ2-4, the V gene TRBV4-2; TRBD2 matches at 8 bases. CDR3 bases: TGTGCCAGCAGCCAAGGGTTAGCGGGGCCCGAGACTATTAACATTCAGTACTTC. Translation gives CASSQGLAGPETINIQYF.